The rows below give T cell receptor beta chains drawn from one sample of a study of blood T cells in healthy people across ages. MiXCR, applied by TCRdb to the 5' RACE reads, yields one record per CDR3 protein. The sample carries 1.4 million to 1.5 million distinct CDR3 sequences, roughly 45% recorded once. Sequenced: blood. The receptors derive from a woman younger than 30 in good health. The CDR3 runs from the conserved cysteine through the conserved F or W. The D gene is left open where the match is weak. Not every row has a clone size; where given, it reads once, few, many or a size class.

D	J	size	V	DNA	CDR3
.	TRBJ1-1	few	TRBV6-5	TGTGCCAGCAGTCACAGGGTTCTTGATGGGTTAATGAACACTGAAGCTTTCTTT	CASSHRVLDGLMNTEAFF
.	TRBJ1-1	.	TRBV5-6	TGTGCCAGCAGCTCGCGGGCGGTAGCTGAAGCTTTCTTT	CASSSRAVAEAFF
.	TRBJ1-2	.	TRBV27	TGTGCCAGCAGGGACTCCCAAGCCGGCTTACATGGCTACACCTTC	CASRDSQAGLHGYTF
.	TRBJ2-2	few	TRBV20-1	TGCAGTGCTAGAGATCCGGGGCTGAACACCGGGGAGCTGTTTTTT	CSARDPGLNTGELFF
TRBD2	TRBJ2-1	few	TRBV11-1	TGTGCCAGCAGCTTCAACTTCCCGGGACTAGCGGGGGCCCACTCCTACAATGAGCAGTTCTTC	CASSFNFPGLAGAHSYNEQFF
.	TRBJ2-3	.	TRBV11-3	TGTGCCAGCAGCCGCCCGCTAGATCCGACAGATACGCAGTATTTT	CASSRPLDPTDTQYF
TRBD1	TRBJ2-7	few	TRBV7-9	TGTGCCAGCAGCCCGTTGACAGGGTTTTACGAGCAGTACTTC	CASSPLTGFYEQYF
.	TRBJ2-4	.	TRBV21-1	TGTGCCAGCAGCAAAGAGGGTCAGTGGGGCCCGGAGGACATTCAGTACTTC	CASSKEGQWGPEDIQYF
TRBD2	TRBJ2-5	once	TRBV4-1	TGCGCCAGCAGCCCAGAGAGGGGAGGGCAGTACTTC	CASSPERGGQYF
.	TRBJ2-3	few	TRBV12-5	TGTGCTAGTGGTTTAAGTGGAGGCACAGATACGCAGTATTTT	CASGLSGGTDTQYF
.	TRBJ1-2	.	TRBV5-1	TGCGCCAGCAGCGTGGGGAGGAGCGACTATGGCTACACCTTC	CASSVGRSDYGYTF
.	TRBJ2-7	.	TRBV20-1	TGCAGTGCTTCTTTAGCGGAAAGCTCCTACGAGCAGTACTTC	CSASLAESSYEQYF
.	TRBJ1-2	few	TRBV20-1	TGCAGTGCTAGAGATCAGGGCTATGGCTACACCTTC	CSARDQGYGYTF
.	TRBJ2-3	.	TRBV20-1	TGCAGTGCTAGAGAGCCGACCGGGACCGATACGCAGTATTTT	CSAREPTGTDTQYF
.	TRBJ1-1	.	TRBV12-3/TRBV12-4	TGTGCCAGCAGTTTCGGGCAAGCTTTCTTT	CASSFGQAFF
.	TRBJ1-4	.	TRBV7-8	TGTGCCAGCAGCCTGCGACTGAGAGTGGTGCCGGAACAAGCAACTAATGAAAAACTGTTTTTT	CASSLRLRVVPEQATNEKLFF
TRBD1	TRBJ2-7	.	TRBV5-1	TGCGCCAGCAGCGCTGGACAGGGGTACTACGAGCAGTACTTC	CASSAGQGYYEQYF
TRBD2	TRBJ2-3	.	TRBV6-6	TGTGCCAGCAGTTACTCGGCTAGCGGGAAGGCAGATACGCAGTATTTT	CASSYSASGKADTQYF
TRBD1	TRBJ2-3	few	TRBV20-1	TGCAGTGCTAGAGCACCGGGACAGCCCACAGATACGCAGTATTTT	CSARAPGQPTDTQYF
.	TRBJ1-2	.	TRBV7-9	TGTGCCAGCAGCTTAGCGCTAGTAACTCACGGGGGCTACACCTTC	CASSLALVTHGGYTF
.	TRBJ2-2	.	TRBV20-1	TGCAGTGCTAAGCGGGACAGTTCCACCGGGGAGCTGTTTTTT	CSAKRDSSTGELFF
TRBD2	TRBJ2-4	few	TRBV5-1	TGCGCCAGCAGCTTGGAACAACTAGCGGGAGGTGGAAACATTCAGTACTTC	CASSLEQLAGGGNIQYF
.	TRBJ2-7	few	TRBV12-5	TGTGCTAGTGGTTTGGCCGAGGGTTACGAGCAGTACTTC	CASGLAEGYEQYF
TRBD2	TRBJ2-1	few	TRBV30	TGCTCTTGTAGCGGGGGGTTAGATGAGCAGTTCTTC	CSCSGGLDEQFF
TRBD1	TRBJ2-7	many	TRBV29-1	TGCAGCGTTGACAGGACAGGGGACAACTACGAGCAGTACTTC	CSVDRTGDNYEQYF
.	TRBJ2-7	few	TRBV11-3	TGTGCCAGCAGCTTAGATGCAGGACTTGCCTACGAGCAGTACTTC	CASSLDAGLAYEQYF
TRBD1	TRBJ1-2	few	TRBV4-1	TGCGCCAGCAGCCAAGGGGACAGCTTTAACTATGGCTACACCTTC	CASSQGDSFNYGYTF